A single sample is the source of the 20 T cell receptor beta chains below, sequenced in a study of blood T cells in healthy people across ages. A second about 7 to 11 cycle PCR used barcoded and J-beta primers. One entry per CDR3 protein results from TCRdb running MiXCR on the 5' RACE reads. Of 720,000 or so distinct CDR3 sequences listed, 35% to 50% are singletons. Specimen: blood. The receptors here all came from an older man in good health.

The J gene is TRBJ2-1, the V gene TRBV7-2; 7 nucleotides line up with TRBD1. Per the germline V gene, CDR1 is SGHTA and CDR2 is FQGNSA. V shed 5 bases, J shed 0 bases, and the junction held 4 bases outside the gene matches. CDR3 size: 15 residues. CDR3 sequence reads: CASSPDRSSYNEQFF. CDR3 nucleotide sequence: TGTGCCAGCAGCCCGGACAGGAGCTCCTACAATGAGCAGTTCTTC.

This clonotype has just one count. V and J are TRBV3-1 and TRBJ2-7; D uncertain. Germline V lookup: CDR1 LGHDT, CDR2 YNNKEL (reference sequence). V lost 7 bases and J 7 bases, leaving 14 bases between the germline ends. The CDR3 loop spans 12 amino acids. The CDR3 DNA is TGTGCCAGCAACCGCCGACTCGATGAGCAGTACTTC. Translation gives CASNRRLDEQYF.

The V and J genes are TRBV19 and TRBJ2-3, with D perhaps TRBD2 (6 bases). The V gene's germline CDR1 is LNHDA and CDR2 SQIVND (reference sequence). The CDR3 is 15 amino acids. Trimming removed 9 bases from V and 2 bases from J, with 18 bases in between. The CDR3 spells CARTTGTYSTDTQYF. The CDR3 nucleotides are TGTGCCAGAACCACCGGGACTTATTCCACAGATACGCAGTATTTT. The entire variable domain, with the rest obtained from reference TRBV19 and TRBJ2-3, is as follows: DGGITQSPKYLFRKEGQNVTLSCEQNLNHDAMYWYRQDPGQGLRLIYYSQIVNDFQKGDIAEGYSVSREKKESFPLTVTSAQKNPTAFYLCARTTGTYSTDTQYFGPGTRLTVL.

This clonotype was detected a few times. The chain couples TRBV30 to TRBJ2-1, with 12 positions matching TRBD2. Per germline, CDR1 GTSNPN and CDR2 SVGIG (reference sequence). The CDR3 extends over 14 amino acids. J was trimmed by 3 bases and V by 7 bases; bases with no gene match: 4. The CDR3 region is CAFRLAGVYNEQFF. In nucleotides, the CDR3 is TGTGCCTTCCGACTAGCGGGAGTCTACAATGAGCAGTTCTTC.

V gene TRBV7-2 combines with J gene TRBJ2-7; 9 bases map to TRBD1. Germline CDR1 reads SGHTA; CDR2 reads FQGNSA. With V trimmed by 3 bases and J by 6 bases, 6 bases remained unmatched. This CDR3 spans 14 amino acids. For the CDR3, the DNA is TGTGCCAGCAGCTTGGGGACAGGGTATCGCGAGCAGTACTTC. Amino acids: CASSLGTGYREQYF. The variable domain in full, with the rest retrieved from reference TRBV7-2 and TRBJ2-7, is GAGVSQSPSNKVTEKGKDVELRCDPISGHTALYWYRQSLGQGLEFLIYFQGNSAPDKSGLPSDRFSAERTGGSVSTLTIQRTQQEDSAVYLCASSLGTGYREQYFGPGTRLTVT.

This rearrangement joins TRBV7-4 to TRBJ2-3; the D is unclear. The CDR3 has 17 amino acids. The germline V gene has CDR1 SGHVT and CDR2 SQSDAQ. Between the trimmed V and J ends, which lost 2 bases and 0 bases, there was a span of 15 bases. Here the CDR3 reads CASSLRSHPISTDTQYF. The CDR3 DNA sequence: TGTGCCAGCAGCTTACGGTCCCACCCGATAAGCACAGATACGCAGTATTTT.

The chain joins TRBV6-1 to TRBJ2-1; TRBD2 agrees at 7 bases. After removal of 4 bases from V and 10 bases from J, the junction contained 13 bases not matched to a gene. CDR3 size: 15 residues. Germline V gene data show CDR1 as MNHNS and CDR2 as SASEGT. CDR3 protein: CASSGRTSDPGEQFF. The DNA of the CDR3 is TGTGCCAGCAGTGGACGAACTAGCGACCCAGGGGAGCAGTTCTTC.

This chain connects TRBV6-2 or TRBV6-3 to TRBJ1-1, with D possibly matching TRBD1 (5 bases). V lost 6 bases and J lost 8, with 10 bases in between. The CDR3 length is 11 residues. Germline CDR1 MNHEY, CDR2 SVGEGT. In nucleotides, the CDR3 is TGTGCCAGCAGCTTCCGGGACGAAGCTTTCTTT. Its protein is CASSFRDEAFF.

The chain carries TRBV11-2 and TRBJ2-6, with no clear D. Trimming took 1 base from V and 0 from J, leaving 4 bases between them. This CDR3 comprises 15 residues. CDR1 is SGHAT and CDR2 is FQNNGV in the germline V gene. The CDR3 DNA sequence: TGTGCCAGCAGCTTAGTAGCCTCTGGGGCCAACGTCCTGACTTTC. Translating it yields CASSLVASGANVLTF.

Details on this clonotype: Just one base apart from a much larger clone, this may be a read error. This rearrangement joins TRBV9 to TRBJ2-5; D is unresolved. This CDR3 is 13 amino acids long. Trimming pared 5 bases from V and 2 bases from J, leaving 10 bases between. CDR1 is SGDLS, CDR2 YYNGEE, per germline. CDR3 sequence (DNA): TGTGCCAGCAGTGCAGGCAGACAAGAGACCCAGTACTTC. Translated: CASSAGRQETQYF.

In this sample, this clonotype turned up many times. V and J are TRBV29-1 and TRBJ2-3; 9 nucleotides match TRBD2. Looked up from germline, CDR1 is SQVTM and CDR2 is ANQGSEA. The CDR3 consists of 16 residues. The V gene end was trimmed by 6 bases and the J gene end by 3 bases; junction bases not matched to a gene: 13. The CDR3 reads CSVLAGEMADTDTQYF. CDR3 DNA: TGCAGCGTCTTAGCGGGAGAAATGGCTGATACAGATACGCAGTATTTT.

This clonotype has a handful of counts. The V gene is TRBV20-1, the J gene TRBJ1-5; 10 nucleotides agree with TRBD1. Germline CDR1 reads DFQATT; CDR2 reads SNEGSKA (reference sequence). The CDR3 loop spans 18 amino acids. After removal of 6 bases from V and 1 base from J, the junction contained 15 bases not matched to a gene. The CDR3: CSAAIGTGVLFSNQPQHF. The DNA of the CDR3 is TGCAGTGCCGCGATTGGGACAGGGGTACTTTTCAGCAATCAGCCCCAGCATTTT.

This chain links TRBV5-5 with TRBJ2-4; 7 bases are a match to TRBD1. The germline V gene encodes CDR1 SGHKS and CDR2 YYEKEE (reference sequence). The CDR3 has 13 residues. V dropped 5 bases and J dropped 5; count of bases not matched to a gene: 4. The CDR3 loop reads CASRRDSQNIQYF. CDR3 in DNA: TGTGCCAGCAGAAGGGACAGCCAAAACATTCAGTACTTC.

V is TRBV14 and J is TRBJ2-1; 7 nucleotides line up with TRBD1. The ends lost 3 bases at V and 6 bases at J; junction bases unmatched: 8. CDR3 length: 15 residues. CDR1 SGHDN and CDR2 FVKESK come from the germline V gene. The CDR3 protein is CASSQMTGLSNEQFF. For the CDR3, the DNA is TGTGCCAGCAGCCAGATGACAGGGTTGTCCAATGAGCAGTTCTTC.

This chain uses TRBV5-6 with TRBJ2-6; 13 bases align to TRBD2. The CDR3 runs 18 residues. Germline trimming cut 6 bases from V and 2 bases from J; bases unmatched to any gene: 8. Germline CDR1 reads SGHDT; CDR2 reads YYEEEE. CDR3 protein: CASTPWTSGGTGANVLTF. The CDR3 region has the DNA TGTGCCAGCACTCCCTGGACTAGCGGGGGCACTGGGGCCAACGTCCTGACTTTC.

This sequence joins TRBV7-2 and TRBJ2-2, with D unclear. The germline V gene encodes CDR1 SGHTA and CDR2 FQGNSA. The CDR3 is 15 residues long. Between the trimmed V and J ends, which lost 2 bases and 1 base, there was a span of 8 bases. The CDR3 here is CASSLQTRNTGELFF. DNA of the CDR3: TGTGCCAGCAGCTTACAGACAAGGAACACCGGGGAGCTGTTTTTT.

This clonotype was recorded a few times. V gene TRBV29-1 combines with J gene TRBJ2-1; the D gene is possibly TRBD1 (8 bases). The CDR3 runs 15 residues. Trimming took off 4 bases at V and 6 bases at J, with 19 bases between the two ends. In germline, CDR1 is SQVTM, CDR2 ANQGSEA. Here the CDR3 DNA reads TGCAGCGTTGCTCCACAGGGGGGGTCGGCCAATGAGCAGTTCTTC. Translation gives CSVAPQGGSANEQFF.

This clonotype was counted at least ten times. V gene TRBV6-1 combines with J gene TRBJ2-5, with a tentative D call TRBD1 (6 bases). The CDR3 runs 12 residues. With 4 bases removed from V and 5 bases from J, the gap between germline ends came to 8 bases. Germline values: CDR1 MNHNS, CDR2 SASEGT. This CDR3 is CASSARGETQYF. The CDR3 bases are TGTGCCAGCAGTGCCAGGGGCGAGACCCAGTACTTC.

This clonotype came up many times. The rearrangement links TRBV29-1 to TRBJ2-3; the match to TRBD1 covers 8 bases. CDR1 is SQVTM and CDR2 is ANQGSEA in the germline V gene. The length of the CDR3 is 16 residues. V shed 2 bases, J shed 0 bases, and the junction held 7 bases outside the gene matches. This CDR3 is CSVENFGQGSTDTQYF. In nucleotides, the CDR3 is TGCAGCGTTGAAAATTTTGGACAGGGAAGCACAGATACGCAGTATTTT.

This chain connects TRBV20-1 to TRBJ1-2; 7 bases map to TRBD1. Germline loops: CDR1 DFQATT, CDR2 SNEGSKA (reference sequence). This CDR3 is 14 amino acids long. The trim removed 3 bases at V and 3 bases at J, leaving 7 bases unmatched. CDR3 nucleotide sequence: TGCAGTGCTAGTACTCACGGGACAGACTATGGCTACACCTTC. This sequence encodes CSASTHGTDYGYTF.